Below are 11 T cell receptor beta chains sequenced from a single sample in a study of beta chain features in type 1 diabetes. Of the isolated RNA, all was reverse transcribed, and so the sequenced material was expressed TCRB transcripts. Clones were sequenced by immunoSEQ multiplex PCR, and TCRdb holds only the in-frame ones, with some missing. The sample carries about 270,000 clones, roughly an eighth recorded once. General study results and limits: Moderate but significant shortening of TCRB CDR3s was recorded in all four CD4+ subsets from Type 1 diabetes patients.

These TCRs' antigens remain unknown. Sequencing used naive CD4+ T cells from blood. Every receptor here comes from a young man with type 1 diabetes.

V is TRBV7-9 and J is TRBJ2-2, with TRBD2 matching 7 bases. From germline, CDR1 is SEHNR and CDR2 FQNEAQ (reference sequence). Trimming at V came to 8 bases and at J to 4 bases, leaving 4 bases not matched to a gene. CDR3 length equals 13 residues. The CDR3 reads CASGGRLTGELFF. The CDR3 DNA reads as TGTGCCAGCGGCGGGAGACTCACCGGGGAGCTGTTTTTT. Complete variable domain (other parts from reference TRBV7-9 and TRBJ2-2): DTGVSQNPRHKITKRGQNVTFRCDPISEHNRLYWYRQTLGQGPEFLTYFQNEAQLEKSRLLSDRFSAERPKGSFSTLEIQRTEQGDSAMYLCASGGRLTGELFFGEGSRLTVL.

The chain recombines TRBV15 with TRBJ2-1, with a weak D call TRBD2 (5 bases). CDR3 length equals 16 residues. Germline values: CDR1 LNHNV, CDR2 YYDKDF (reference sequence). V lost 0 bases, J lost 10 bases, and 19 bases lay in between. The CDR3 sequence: CATSRELLFLGGEQFF. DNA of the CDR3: TGTGCCACCAGCAGAGAGTTGCTCTTCCTGGGCGGGGAGCAGTTCTTC.

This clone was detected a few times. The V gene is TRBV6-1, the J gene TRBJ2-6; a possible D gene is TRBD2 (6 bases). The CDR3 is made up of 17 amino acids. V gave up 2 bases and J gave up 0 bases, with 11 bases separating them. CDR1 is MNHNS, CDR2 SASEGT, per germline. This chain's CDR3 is CASSETTGSSGANVLTF. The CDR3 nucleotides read TGTGCCAGCAGTGAAACCACCGGGAGCTCTGGGGCCAACGTCCTGACTTTC.

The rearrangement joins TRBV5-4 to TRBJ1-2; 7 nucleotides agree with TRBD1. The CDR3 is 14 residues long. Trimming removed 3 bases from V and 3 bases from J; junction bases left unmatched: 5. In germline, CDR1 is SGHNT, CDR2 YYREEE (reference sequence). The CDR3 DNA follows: TGTGCCAGCAGCTCCGGGACAGTCTACTATGGCTACACCTTC. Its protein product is CASSSGTVYYGYTF.

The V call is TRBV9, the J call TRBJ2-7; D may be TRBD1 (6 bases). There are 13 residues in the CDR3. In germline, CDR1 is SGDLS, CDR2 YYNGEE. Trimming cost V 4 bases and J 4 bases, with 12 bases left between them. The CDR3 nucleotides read TGTGCCAGCAGCAAGGGGGAAAGATACGAGCAGTACTTC. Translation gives CASSKGERYEQYF.

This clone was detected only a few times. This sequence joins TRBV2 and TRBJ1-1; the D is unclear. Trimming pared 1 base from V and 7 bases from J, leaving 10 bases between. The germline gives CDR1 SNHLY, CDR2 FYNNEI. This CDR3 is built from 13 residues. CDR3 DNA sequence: TGTGCCAGCAGTGAAGGTAGGCAGCGTGAAGCTTTCTTT. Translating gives CASSEGRQREAFF.

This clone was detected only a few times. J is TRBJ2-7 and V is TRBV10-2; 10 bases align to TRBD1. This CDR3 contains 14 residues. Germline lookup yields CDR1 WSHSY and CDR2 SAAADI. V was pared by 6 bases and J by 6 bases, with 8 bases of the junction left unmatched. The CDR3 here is CASSADRGPAEQYF. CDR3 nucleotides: TGCGCCAGCAGCGCCGACAGGGGGCCCGCCGAGCAGTACTTC.

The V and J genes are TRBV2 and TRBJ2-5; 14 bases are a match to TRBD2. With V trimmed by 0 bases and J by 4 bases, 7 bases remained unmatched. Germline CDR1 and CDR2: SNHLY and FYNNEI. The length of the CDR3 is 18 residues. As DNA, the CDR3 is TGTGCCAGCAGTGAAGCGCTAGGGACTAGCGGGAGTGTAGAGACCCAGTACTTC. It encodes CASSEALGTSGSVETQYF.

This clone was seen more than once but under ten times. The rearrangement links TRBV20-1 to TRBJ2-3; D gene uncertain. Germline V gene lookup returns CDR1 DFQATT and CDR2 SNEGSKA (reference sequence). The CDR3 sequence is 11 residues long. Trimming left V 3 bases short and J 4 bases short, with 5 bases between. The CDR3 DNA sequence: TGCAGTGCTAGTCTTGCAGATACGCAGTATTTT. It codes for CSASLADTQYF.

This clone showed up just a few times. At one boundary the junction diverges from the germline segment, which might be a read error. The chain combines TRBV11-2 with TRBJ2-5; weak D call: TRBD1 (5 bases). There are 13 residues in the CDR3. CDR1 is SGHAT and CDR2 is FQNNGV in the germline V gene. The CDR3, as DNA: TGTGCCAGCAGCTCAACTACAGGAGCCGTAAGGCACTTC. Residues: CASSSTTGAVRHF. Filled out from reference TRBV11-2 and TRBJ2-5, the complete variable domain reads EAGVAQSPRYKIIEKRQSVAFWCNPISGHATLYWYQQILGQGPKLLIQFQNNGVVDDSQLPKDRFSAERLKGVDSTLKIQPAKLEDSAVYLCASSSTTGAVRHFGPGTRLLVL.

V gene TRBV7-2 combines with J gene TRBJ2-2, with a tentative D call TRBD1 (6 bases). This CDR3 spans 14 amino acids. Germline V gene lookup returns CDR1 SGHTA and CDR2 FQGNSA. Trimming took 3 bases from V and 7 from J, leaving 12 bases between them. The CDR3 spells CASSFRGFSGELFF. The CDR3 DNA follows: TGTGCCAGCAGCTTTAGGGGGTTTAGCGGGGAGCTGTTTTTT.